The 16 T cell receptor beta chains presented below share a single source sample, sequenced in a study of spatial heterogeneity in lung cancer. A single record per CDR3 protein comes from TCRdb applying MiXCR to the 5' RACE reads. The sample yields 30,000 to 45,000 distinct CDR3 sequences, more than 7% seen once. Sample time point: sample taken at primary tumor resection. Sequencing was performed on PBMCs, taken at surgery. The receptor set was obtained from a female donor with early-stage non-small cell lung cancer.

There are many counts of this clonotype. V is TRBV10-3 and J is TRBJ2-1, with D possibly being TRBD2 (5 bases). The CDR3 consists of 12 residues. The V gene lost 3 bases and the J gene lost 7 bases, with 7 bases spanning the gap. Germline V gene data show CDR1 as ENHRY and CDR2 as SYGVKD. CDR3 sequence reads: CAISDKRNEQFF. The CDR3 DNA sequence: TGTGCCATCAGTGATAAGCGGAATGAGCAGTTCTTC.

This clonotype has at least ten counts. The chain is built from TRBV5-1 and TRBJ2-3; the D call may be TRBD1 or TRBD2 (6 bases each). Trimming left V 3 bases short and J 2 bases short, with 16 bases between. The CDR3 consists of 16 residues. From germline, CDR1 is SGHRS and CDR2 YFSETQ. The CDR3 DNA follows: TGCGCCAGCAGCTCCTCGGAGGGGGGACACACAGATACGCAGTATTTT. As protein: CASSSSEGGHTDTQYF.

This clonotype was recorded at least ten times. This chain links TRBV5-1 with TRBJ2-7, with TRBD2 identical over 8 bases. The CDR3 totals 13 residues. The junction had 4 bases not matched to a gene; V was cut back by 5 bases and J by 3 bases. Germline loops: CDR1 SGHRS, CDR2 YFSETQ. As DNA, the CDR3 is TGCGCCAGCAGTCCAACTAGCGGCTACGAGCAGTACTTC. Its protein is CASSPTSGYEQYF.

The CDR3 DNA is TGCAGTGCTAACACAGGGAATCAGCCCCAGCATTTT. Protein sequence: CSANTGNQPQHF. The J gene is TRBJ1-5, the V gene TRBV20-1; a weak D match, TRBD1 (6 bases). The CDR3 extends over 12 amino acids. The ends were cut back, 4 bases at V and 4 bases at J, with 8 bases in the middle. The germline V gene has CDR1 DFQATT and CDR2 SNEGSKA (reference sequence).

This clonotype was observed at least ten times. The DNA for the CDR3 is TGCGCCAGCAGTGAGCAAGCCGTAGCGGTAACAGAGACCCAGTACTTC. This translates into CASSEQAVAVTETQYF. The chain uses TRBV10-2 and TRBJ2-5, with D perhaps matching TRBD2 (6 bases). The CDR3 is made up of 16 amino acids. Germline CDR1 reads WSHSY; CDR2 reads SAAADI. Trimming pared 2 bases from V and 4 bases from J, leaving 17 bases between.

Ten or more counts support this clonotype. The chain joins TRBV2 to TRBJ2-7; 10 nucleotides match TRBD1. This CDR3 region has 14 residues. Germline CDR1 reads SNHLY; CDR2 reads FYNNEI. V trimming: 6 bases; J trimming: 2 bases; junction bases outside the gene matches: 4. CDR3 nucleotide sequence: TGTGCCAGCAGCTCCGGGACAGGGGCCTACGAGCAGTACTTC. Amino acids: CASSSGTGAYEQYF.

Ten or more counts support this clonotype. J is TRBJ2-5 and V is TRBV29-1; the D gene is possibly TRBD1 (6 bases). V dropped 7 bases and J dropped 2 bases, with 14 bases sitting between them. The CDR3 is 13 amino acids. Germline V gene lookup returns CDR1 SQVTM and CDR2 ANQGSEA. For the CDR3, the DNA is TGCAGCGGCCGCCGGGACATACAAGAGACCCAGTACTTC. It translates to CSGRRDIQETQYF.

This clonotype has just a few counts. This chain connects TRBV5-1 to TRBJ2-7; D might be TRBD1 or TRBD2, each matching 5 bases. This CDR3 comprises 16 residues. V lost 4 bases and J 4 bases, leaving 21 bases between the germline ends. Per the germline V gene, CDR1 is SGHRS and CDR2 is YFSETQ. The CDR3 here is CASSPRGGTAAYEQYF. CDR3 sequence (DNA): TGCGCCAGCAGCCCTCGGGGTGGGACCGCCGCATACGAGCAGTACTTC.

This clonotype was detected only a few times. The gene calls are TRBV7-8 and TRBJ1-2, with TRBD1 as a possible D gene (5 bases). The V end lost 2 bases, the J end lost 4 bases, and 11 bases lay between the germline ends. CDR3 length: 14 residues. CDR1 SGHVS and CDR2 FQNEAQ come from the germline V gene. The CDR3 reads CASSLSGRVYGYTF. The CDR3 DNA is TGTGCCAGCAGCTTATCGGGGCGCGTCTATGGCTACACCTTC.

This clonotype appeared many times. This sequence joins TRBV2 and TRBJ2-5; possibly TRBD1 for D (5 bases). Germline V gene sequence: CDR1 SNHLY, CDR2 FYNNEI. Trimming removed 7 bases from V and 5 bases from J, with 8 bases in between. This CDR3 is built from 11 residues. CDR3 in DNA: TGTGCCAGCACCCGACAGGAGACCCAGTACTTC. Translating it yields CASTRQETQYF.

The table lists this clonotype with many counts. The chain has TRBV6-1 and TRBJ1-1; the D is unclear. Trimming pared 4 bases from V and 5 bases from J, leaving 14 bases between. The CDR3 is 14 amino acids. Per germline, CDR1 MNHNS and CDR2 SASEGT. This chain's CDR3 is CASSVESTGTEAFF. CDR3 sequence (DNA): TGTGCCAGCAGTGTAGAGTCAACCGGAACTGAAGCTTTCTTT.

There are many counts of this clonotype. CDR3 region: CASSFSPVYEQYF. CDR3 bases: TGTGCCAGCAGTTTTTCTCCCGTCTACGAGCAGTACTTC. The chain combines TRBV12-3 or TRBV12-4 with TRBJ2-7; D remains unclear. With 3 bases removed from V and 3 bases from J, the gap between germline ends came to 9 bases. This CDR3 contains 13 residues.

This clonotype was picked up many times. This sequence joins TRBV3-1 and TRBJ1-6; the D is unclear. Trimming cost V 0 bases and J 6 bases, with 6 bases left between them. The CDR3 runs 14 residues. CDR1 and CDR2 from the germline V gene are LGHDT and YNNKEL (reference sequence). In DNA, the CDR3 is TGTGCCAGCAGCCAAGATACAGCTAATTCACCCCTCCACTTT. Its translation is CASSQDTANSPLHF. Based on the CDR3 plus reference TRBV3-1 and TRBJ1-6, the full variable domain is DTAVSQTPKYLVTQMGNDKSIKCEQNLGHDTMYWYKQDSKKFLKIMFSYNNKELIINETVPNRFSPKSPDKAHLNLHINSLELGDSAVYFCASSQDTANSPLHFGNGTRLTVT.

This clonotype has at least ten counts. This chain joins TRBV5-1 and TRBJ2-5, with TRBD1 matching 7 bases. The CDR3 is made up of 15 amino acids. Germline CDR1 reads SGHRS; CDR2 reads YFSETQ. With V trimmed by 1 base and J by 2 bases, 5 bases remained unmatched. The CDR3 protein is CASSLQGQLQETQYF. The CDR3, as DNA: TGCGCCAGCAGCTTGCAGGGACAGTTACAAGAGACCCAGTACTTC.

V and J are TRBV4-2 and TRBJ2-3; no clear D. In germline, CDR1 is LGHNA, CDR2 YNFKEQ. There are 15 residues in the CDR3. The V and J ends lost 3 bases and 4 bases respectively, with 14 bases between them. CDR3 region: CASSQGTGVSDTQYF. The CDR3 nucleotides read TGTGCCAGCAGCCAGGGAACGGGCGTTTCAGATACGCAGTATTTT.

The table lists this clonotype with many counts. V gene TRBV20-1 combines with J gene TRBJ2-1; the D gene could be TRBD1 or TRBD2 (5 bases each). V was trimmed by 5 bases and J by 5 bases, leaving 16 bases between them. The CDR3 sequence is 14 residues long. In germline, CDR1 is DFQATT, CDR2 SNEGSKA (reference sequence). CDR3 DNA sequence: TGCAGTGCTGTCCCGGGACCCCCGAACAATGAGCAGTTCTTC. Residues: CSAVPGPPNNEQFF.